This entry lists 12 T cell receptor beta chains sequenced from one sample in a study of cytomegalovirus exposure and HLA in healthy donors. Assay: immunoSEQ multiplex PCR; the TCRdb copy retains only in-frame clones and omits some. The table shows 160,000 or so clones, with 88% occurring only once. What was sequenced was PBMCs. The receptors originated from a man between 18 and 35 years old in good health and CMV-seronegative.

The CDR3, as DNA: TGTGCCAGCTCACCTATGACCGGGACTAGCGGATCCACAGATACGCAGTATTTT. Translating it yields CASSPMTGTSGSTDTQYF. This rearrangement joins TRBV18 to TRBJ2-3, with 11 bases fitting TRBD2. Germline trimming cut 3 bases from V and 2 bases from J; bases unmatched to any gene: 10. CDR3 length: 18 residues. Looked up from germline, CDR1 is KGHSH and CDR2 is LQKENI.

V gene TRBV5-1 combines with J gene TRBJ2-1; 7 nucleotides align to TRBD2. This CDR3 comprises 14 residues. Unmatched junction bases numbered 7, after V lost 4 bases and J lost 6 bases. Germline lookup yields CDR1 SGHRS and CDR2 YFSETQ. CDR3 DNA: TGCGCCAGCAGCCCTCCCCGGGAGGTCAATGAGCAGTTCTTC. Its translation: CASSPPREVNEQFF.

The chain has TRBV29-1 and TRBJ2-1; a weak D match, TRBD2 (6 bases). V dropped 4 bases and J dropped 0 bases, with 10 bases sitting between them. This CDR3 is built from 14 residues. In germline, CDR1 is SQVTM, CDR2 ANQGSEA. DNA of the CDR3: TGCAGCGTTGCTTACGGGAGCTCCTACAATGAGCAGTTCTTC. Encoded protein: CSVAYGSSYNEQFF.

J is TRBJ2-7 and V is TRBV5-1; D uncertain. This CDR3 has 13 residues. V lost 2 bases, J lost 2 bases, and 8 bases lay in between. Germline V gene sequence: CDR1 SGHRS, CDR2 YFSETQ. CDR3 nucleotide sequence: TGCGCCAGCAGCTTTGAGTCCCCCTACGAGCAGTACTTC. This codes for CASSFESPYEQYF.

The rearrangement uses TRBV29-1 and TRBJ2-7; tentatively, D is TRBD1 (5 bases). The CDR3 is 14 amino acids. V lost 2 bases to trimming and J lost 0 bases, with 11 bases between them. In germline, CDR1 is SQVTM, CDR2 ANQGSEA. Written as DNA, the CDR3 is TGCAGCGTTGAAAACAGGCTAAGCTCCTACGAGCAGTACTTC. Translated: CSVENRLSSYEQYF.

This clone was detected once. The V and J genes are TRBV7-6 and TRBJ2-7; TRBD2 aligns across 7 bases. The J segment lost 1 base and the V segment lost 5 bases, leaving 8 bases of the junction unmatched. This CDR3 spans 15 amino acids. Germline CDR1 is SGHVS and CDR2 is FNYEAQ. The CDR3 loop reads CASSLRASGSYEQYV. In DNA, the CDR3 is TGTGCCAGCAGCCTCCGCGCTAGCGGTTCCTACGAGCAGTACGTC.

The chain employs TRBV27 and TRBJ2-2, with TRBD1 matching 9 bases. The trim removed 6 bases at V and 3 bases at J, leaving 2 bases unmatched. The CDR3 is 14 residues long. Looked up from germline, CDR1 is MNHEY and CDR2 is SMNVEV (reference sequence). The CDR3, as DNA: TGTGCCAGCAGGCGACAGGGGGACACCGGGGAGCTGTTTTTT. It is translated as CASRRQGDTGELFF.

The DNA of the CDR3 is TGTGCCAGCAGCCCAACCCCGGGACAGGGGGCGGATGAGCAGTTCTTC. It specifies CASSPTPGQGADEQFF. The chain has TRBV7-6 and TRBJ2-1, with TRBD1 matching over 12 bases. This CDR3 spans 16 amino acids. Germline V gene data show CDR1 as SGHVS and CDR2 as FNYEAQ. J was trimmed by 8 bases and V by 5 bases; bases with no gene match: 10.

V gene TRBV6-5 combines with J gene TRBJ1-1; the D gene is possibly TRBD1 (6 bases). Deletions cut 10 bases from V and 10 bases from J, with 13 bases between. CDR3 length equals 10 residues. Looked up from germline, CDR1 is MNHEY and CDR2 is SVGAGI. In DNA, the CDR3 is TGTGCCACCTATCTAGGGGGAGCTTTCTTT. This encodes CATYLGGAFF.

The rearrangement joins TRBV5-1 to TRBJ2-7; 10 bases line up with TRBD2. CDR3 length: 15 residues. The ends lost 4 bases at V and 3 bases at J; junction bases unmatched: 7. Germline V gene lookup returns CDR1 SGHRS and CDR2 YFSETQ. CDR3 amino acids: CASSPNLAGDYEQYF. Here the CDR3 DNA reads TGCGCCAGCAGCCCAAATCTAGCGGGAGACTACGAGCAGTACTTC.

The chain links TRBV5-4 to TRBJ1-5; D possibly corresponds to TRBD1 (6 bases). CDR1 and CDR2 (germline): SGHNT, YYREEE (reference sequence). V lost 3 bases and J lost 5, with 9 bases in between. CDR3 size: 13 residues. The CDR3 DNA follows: TGTGCCAGCAGCTCCGCAGGGGATCAGCCCCAGCATTTT. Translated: CASSSAGDQPQHF.

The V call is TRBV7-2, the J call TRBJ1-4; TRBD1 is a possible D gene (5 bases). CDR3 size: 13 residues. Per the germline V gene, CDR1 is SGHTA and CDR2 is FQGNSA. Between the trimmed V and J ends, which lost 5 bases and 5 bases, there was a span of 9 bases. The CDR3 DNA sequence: TGTGCCAGCAGCCAGCAGGGAAATGAAAAACTGTTTTTT. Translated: CASSQQGNEKLFF.